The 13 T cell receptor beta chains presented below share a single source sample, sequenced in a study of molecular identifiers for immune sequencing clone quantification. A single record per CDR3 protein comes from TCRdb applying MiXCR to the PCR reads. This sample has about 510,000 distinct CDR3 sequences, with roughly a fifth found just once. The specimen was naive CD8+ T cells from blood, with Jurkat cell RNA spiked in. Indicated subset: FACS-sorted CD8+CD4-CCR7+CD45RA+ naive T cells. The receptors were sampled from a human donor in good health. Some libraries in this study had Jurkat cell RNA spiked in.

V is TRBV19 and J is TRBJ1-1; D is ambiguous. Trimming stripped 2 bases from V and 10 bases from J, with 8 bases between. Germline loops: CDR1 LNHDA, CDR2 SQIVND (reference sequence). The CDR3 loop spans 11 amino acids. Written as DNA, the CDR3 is TGTGCCAGTAGTATATCTCTTCTAGCTTTCTTT. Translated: CASSISLLAFF.

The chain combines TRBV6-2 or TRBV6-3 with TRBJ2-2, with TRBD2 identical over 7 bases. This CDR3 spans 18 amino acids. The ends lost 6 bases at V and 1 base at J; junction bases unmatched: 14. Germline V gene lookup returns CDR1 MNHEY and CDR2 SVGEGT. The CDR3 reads CASRPIGVVAGNTGELFF. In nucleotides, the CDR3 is TGTGCCAGCAGACCCATCGGGGTGGTAGCGGGGAACACCGGGGAGCTGTTTTTT.

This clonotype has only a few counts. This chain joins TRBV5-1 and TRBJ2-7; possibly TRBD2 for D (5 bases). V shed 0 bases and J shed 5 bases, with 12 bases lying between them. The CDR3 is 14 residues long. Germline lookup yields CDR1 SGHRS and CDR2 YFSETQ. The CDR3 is CASSLEREWDEQYF. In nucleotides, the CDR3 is TGCGCCAGCAGCTTGGAAAGGGAGTGGGACGAGCAGTACTTC.

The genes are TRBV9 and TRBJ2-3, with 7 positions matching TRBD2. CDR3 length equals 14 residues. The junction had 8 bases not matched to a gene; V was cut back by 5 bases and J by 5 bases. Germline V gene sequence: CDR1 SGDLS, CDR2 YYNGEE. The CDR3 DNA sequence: TGTGCCAGCAGTCCTGCGGGAGTGTTAGATACGCAGTATTTT. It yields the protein CASSPAGVLDTQYF. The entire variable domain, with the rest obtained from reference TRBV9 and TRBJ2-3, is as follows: DSGVTQTPKHLITATGQRVTLRCSPRSGDLSVYWYQQSLDQGLQFLIQYYNGEERAKGNILERFSAQQFPDLHSELNLSSLELGDSALYFCASSPAGVLDTQYFGPGTRLTVL.

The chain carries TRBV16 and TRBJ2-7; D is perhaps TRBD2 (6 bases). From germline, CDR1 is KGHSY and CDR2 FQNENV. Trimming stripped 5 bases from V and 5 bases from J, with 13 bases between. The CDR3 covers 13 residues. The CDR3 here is CASSYAGLDEQYF. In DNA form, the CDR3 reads TGTGCCAGCAGCTACGCGGGGCTCGACGAGCAGTACTTC.

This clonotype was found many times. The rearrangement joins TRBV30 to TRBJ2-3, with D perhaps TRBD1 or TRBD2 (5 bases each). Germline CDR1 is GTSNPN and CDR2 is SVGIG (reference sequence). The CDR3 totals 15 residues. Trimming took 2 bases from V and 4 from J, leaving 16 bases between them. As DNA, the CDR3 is TGTGCCTGGAGTCCACCGGGACGGGCTGCAGATACGCAGTATTTT. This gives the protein CAWSPPGRAADTQYF.

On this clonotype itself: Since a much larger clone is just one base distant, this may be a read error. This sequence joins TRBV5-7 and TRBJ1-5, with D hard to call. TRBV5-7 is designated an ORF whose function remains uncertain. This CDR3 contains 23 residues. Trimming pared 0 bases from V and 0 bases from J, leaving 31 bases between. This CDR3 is CASSLAPTSKLDGVGNSNQPQHF. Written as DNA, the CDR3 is TGTGCCAGCAGCTTGGCCCCGACTAGTAAACTAGATGGAGTGGGGAATAGCAATCAGCCCCAGCATTTT.

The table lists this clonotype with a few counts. CDR3 bases: TGTGCCACCTCCCCAGACTCTGGGGCCAACGTCCTGACTTTC. This encodes CATSPDSGANVLTF. The chain employs TRBV9 and TRBJ2-6; no definite D call. Germline CDR1 reads SGDLS; CDR2 reads YYNGEE. Between the trimmed V and J ends, which lost 9 bases and 0 bases, there was a span of 10 bases. The CDR3 has 14 residues.

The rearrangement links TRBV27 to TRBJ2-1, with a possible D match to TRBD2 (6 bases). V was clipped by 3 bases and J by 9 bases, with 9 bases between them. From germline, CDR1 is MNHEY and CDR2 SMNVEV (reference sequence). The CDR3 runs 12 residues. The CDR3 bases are TGTGCCAGCAGTTTTACGGAGGGTGAGCAGTTCTTC. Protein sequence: CASSFTEGEQFF.

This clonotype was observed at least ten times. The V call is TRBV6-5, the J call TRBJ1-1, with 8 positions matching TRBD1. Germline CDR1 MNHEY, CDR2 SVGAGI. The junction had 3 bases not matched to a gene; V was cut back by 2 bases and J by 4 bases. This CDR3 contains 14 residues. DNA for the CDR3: TGTGCCAGCAGTTACGGGACAGGCAGCACTGAAGCTTTCTTT. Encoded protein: CASSYGTGSTEAFF.

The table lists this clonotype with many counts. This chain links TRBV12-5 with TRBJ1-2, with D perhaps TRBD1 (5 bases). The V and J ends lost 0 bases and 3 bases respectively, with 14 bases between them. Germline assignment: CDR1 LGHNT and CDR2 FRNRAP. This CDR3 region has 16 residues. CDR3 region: CASGLVTGRGDYGYTF. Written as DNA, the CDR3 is TGTGCTAGTGGTTTGGTTACCGGGAGGGGAGACTATGGCTACACCTTC.

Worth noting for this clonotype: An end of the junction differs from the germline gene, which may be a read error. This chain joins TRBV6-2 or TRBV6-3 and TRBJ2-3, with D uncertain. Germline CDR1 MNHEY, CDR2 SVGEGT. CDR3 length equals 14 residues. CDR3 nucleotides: TGTGTCAGCAGTTACAACGATCTCACAGATACGCAGTATTTT. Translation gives CVSSYNDLTDTQYF.

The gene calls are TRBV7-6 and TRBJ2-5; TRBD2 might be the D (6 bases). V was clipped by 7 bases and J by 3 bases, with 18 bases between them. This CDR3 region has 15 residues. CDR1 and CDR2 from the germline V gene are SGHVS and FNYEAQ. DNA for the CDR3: TGTGCCAGCACCCCATTGGGGGGAGGCGAAGAGACCCAGTACTTC. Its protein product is CASTPLGGGEETQYF.